Each of the 8 T cell receptor beta chains below was sequenced from the same sample in a study of cytomegalovirus exposure and HLA in healthy donors. Generated by immunoSEQ multiplex PCR, the TCRdb table keeps only in-frame clones and is missing some. Here the sample spans about 140,000 clones, approximately 86% being singletons. What was sequenced was PBMCs. These receptors all stem from a woman aged 18 to 35 in good health and CMV-seropositive.

The V gene is TRBV19, the J gene TRBJ1-5, with D hard to call. CDR1 is LNHDA, CDR2 SQIVND, per germline (reference sequence). The CDR3 runs 13 residues. The germline V and J ends were trimmed by 4 bases and 3 bases, with 7 bases remaining between them. The CDR3 DNA is TGTGCCAGTAGTAAACAGTTCAATCAGCCCCAGCATTTT. Its protein is CASSKQFNQPQHF. The whole variable domain, filled in from reference TRBV19 and TRBJ1-5, reads DGGITQSPKYLFRKEGQNVTLSCEQNLNHDAMYWYRQDPGQGLRLIYYSQIVNDFQKGDIAEGYSVSREKKESFPLTVTSAQKNPTAFYLCASSKQFNQPQHFGDGTRLSIL.

J is TRBJ2-5 and V is TRBV9; TRBD2 matches 7 bases. This CDR3 contains 14 residues. After removal of 3 bases from V and 2 bases from J, the junction contained 4 bases not matched to a gene. Germline CDR1 reads SGDLS; CDR2 reads YYNGEE. CDR3 sequence (DNA): TGTGCCAGCAGCGCGGGGGGAGGGCAAGAGACCCAGTACTTC. Translated, it gives CASSAGGGQETQYF.

The genes are TRBV5-6 and TRBJ1-2, with 7 bases matching TRBD1. This CDR3 contains 13 residues. V was pared by 3 bases and J by 6 bases, with 5 bases of the junction left unmatched. The germline V gene encodes CDR1 SGHDT and CDR2 YYEEEE. The CDR3 region is CASSSVTGDGYTF. The CDR3 DNA sequence: TGTGCCAGCAGCTCAGTCACAGGGGATGGCTACACCTTC.

CDR3 region: CASGSLYTEAFF. CDR3 nucleotide sequence: TGTGCCAGCGGTTCCCTGTACACTGAAGCTTTCTTT. The genes are TRBV28 and TRBJ1-1, with no clear D. V was clipped by 8 bases and J by 3 bases, with 10 bases between them. Germline V gene lookup returns CDR1 MDHEN and CDR2 SYDVKM. The CDR3 extends over 12 amino acids.

In its sample, this clone was seen once. The J gene is TRBJ2-7, the V gene TRBV19; a weak D match, TRBD1 (5 bases). Germline loops: CDR1 LNHDA, CDR2 SQIVND (reference sequence). The CDR3 is 13 residues long. The V gene lost 6 bases and the J gene lost 5 bases, with 14 bases spanning the gap. The chain's CDR3 is CASSKGRANEQYF. CDR3 coding DNA: TGTGCCAGTAGCAAAGGCAGGGCCAACGAGCAGTACTTC.

J is TRBJ2-4 and V is TRBV30, with D maybe TRBD1 (6 bases). The CDR3 is 15 residues long. Looked up from germline, CDR1 is GTSNPN and CDR2 is SVGIG (reference sequence). V was pared by 8 bases and J by 1 base, with 18 bases between. The CDR3 sequence: CALLQGDAAKNIQYF. In DNA form, the CDR3 reads TGTGCCCTACTACAGGGAGACGCGGCCAAAAACATTCAGTACTTC.

V is TRBV29-1 and J is TRBJ2-1, with TRBD2 matching 8 bases. This CDR3 comprises 15 residues. V lost 8 bases to trimming and J lost 5 bases; unmatched junction nucleotides: 14. Germline V gives CDR1 SQVTM, CDR2 ANQGSEA. CDR3 nucleotide sequence: TGCAGCTCTACCGCCGGGACTAGGAGCAACAATGAGCAGTTCTTC. Amino acid sequence: CSSTAGTRSNNEQFF.

The genes are TRBV5-4 and TRBJ1-2, with a weak D call TRBD1 (6 bases). V shed 4 bases and J shed 6 bases, with 13 bases lying between them. In germline, CDR1 is SGHNT, CDR2 YYREEE (reference sequence). The CDR3 is 13 amino acids. Written as DNA, the CDR3 is TGTGCCAGCAGCCATAGACAGGTCCATGGCTACACCTTC. Its translation: CASSHRQVHGYTF.